This T cell receptor (beta chain) was obtained from a study of blood T cells in healthy people across ages. Study summary: Researchers report that template switching captured about one barcoded beta molecule per two T cells.

J was trimmed by 1 base and V by 4 bases; bases with no gene match: 6. The CDR3 is 17 residues long. Looked up from germline, CDR1 is LGHDT and CDR2 is YNNKEL (reference sequence). In this sample, this clonotype turned up a few times. Its specificity is not known. Next came a second PCR, run for roughly 6 to 11 cycles, which used a sample-barcoded 5' primer along with a J-beta primer mix. Using its own MiXCR run on the 5' RACE reads, TCRdb lists one record per CDR3 protein. The table shows hundreds of thousands of distinct CDR3 sequences, with more than 45% occurring only once. Study-wide findings and caveats: The study could not conclusively compare naive and antigen-experienced cells, given its unsorted PBMCs.

The TCR sequence derives from a man aged 55 to 70 in good health. The sequencing input was blood. The V and J genes are TRBV3-1 and TRBJ1-4; TRBD1 matches at 10 bases. The CDR3 coding sequence is TGTGCCAGCAGCCCCCGGGACAGGGGAGGAACTAATGAAAAACTGTTTTTT. Amino acids: CASSPRDRGGTNEKLFF.